A few counts support the clone carrying this TCR beta chain. Antigen: not known. In alopecia areata patients, both lesional scalp punch biopsies and peripheral blood were collected. Sorting of PBMCs yielded the CD4+ and CD8+ T cells. The data were taken from a study of CD8+ T cells in alopecia areata. Broader study findings: Resident alphabeta T-cell populations of normal skin are likewise subject to sequencing in scalp samples. The study found TCR sharing across patients less clear than in mice, possibly for HLA reasons.

As the sequencing template, cDNA was produced by extracting RNA and reverse transcribing it. Clones were read by immunoSEQ multiplex PCR, and TCRdb kept only the in-frame ones, dropping some. This table holds about 23,000 clones, about 50% found once. Trimming pared 0 bases from V and 4 bases from J, leaving 15 bases between. This CDR3 is built from 17 residues. The germline CDR1 and CDR2 sequences are SGHDN and FVKESK. This sequence joins TRBV14 and TRBJ1-4, with D perhaps TRBD1 (6 bases). Sequences were obtained from NKG2D-high CD8+ T cells sorted from blood. This clonotype was obtained from a human donor with alopecia areata. The chain's CDR3 is CASSQDELGQYNEKLFF. The CDR3 DNA sequence: TGTGCCAGCAGCCAAGATGAACTAGGACAGTATAATGAAAAACTGTTTTTT.